The source of this TCR beta chain is a study of cytomegalovirus exposure and HLA in healthy donors. About the study: A later analysis reported the same platform for the roughly 120 validation repertoires and the approximately 700 first-cohort repertoires.

Overall study findings and caveats: The dataset shows that most TCR sequences were rare, while some public TCRs occurred in many donors.

The donors were members of the approximately 120-subject validation cohort (separate from the approximately 670-subject first cohort). V was trimmed by 5 bases and J by 7 bases, leaving 12 bases between them. Germline CDR1 SGHTA, CDR2 FQGNSA. This CDR3 has 13 amino acids. The protocol was immunoSEQ multiplex PCR, while the TCRdb copy is restricted to in-frame clones and leaves out a portion. The sample includes some 240,000 clones, about nine tenths seen only once; the top ten take 1.5% to 2.5%. Regarding this clone: Its antigen is not known.

The TCR was taken from a woman in her late teens or twenties in good health and CMV-seropositive. The J gene is TRBJ1-5, the V gene TRBV7-2; D is perhaps TRBD1 (6 bases). The sample consisted of PBMCs. Here the CDR3 reads CASSVTGLQPQHF. The CDR3 DNA reads TGTGCCAGCAGCGTTACAGGGCTCCAGCCCCAGCATTTT.